The 29 T cell receptor beta chains below all came from one sample that was sequenced in a study of ipilimumab plus nivolumab after autologous stem cell transplantation. Data came from immunoSEQ multiplex PCR; TCRdb stores just in-frame clones and leaves some out. The sample yields about 13,000 clones, about 80% seen once. The specimen was PBMCs, collected in a trial of ipilimumab plus nivolumab as post-transplant consolidation. Every receptor here comes from a male donor with diffuse large B-cell lymphoma.

This chain connects TRBV5-1 to TRBJ2-2; D not resolved. The CDR3 extends over 13 amino acids. Trimming pared 4 bases from V and 5 bases from J, leaving 9 bases between. Germline V gene sequence: CDR1 SGHRS, CDR2 YFSETQ. CDR3 protein: CASSHPGTGELFF. The CDR3 coding sequence is TGCGCCAGCAGCCACCCCGGGACCGGGGAGCTGTTTTTT.

The chain links TRBV7-8 to TRBJ2-7, with D maybe TRBD1 (6 bases). In germline, CDR1 is SGHVS, CDR2 FQNEAQ. V lost 5 bases, J lost 4 bases, and 21 bases lay in between. There are 16 residues in the CDR3. CDR3 nucleotides: TGTGCCAGCAGCCCGCCGAACTACAGGGTCGGGTACGAGCAGTACTTC. This codes for CASSPPNYRVGYEQYF.

The gene calls are TRBV4-3 and TRBJ1-2; weak D call: TRBD1 (6 bases). Germline lookup yields CDR1 LGHNA and CDR2 YSLEER. This CDR3 region has 14 residues. Trimming stripped 4 bases from V and 2 bases from J, with 11 bases between. The CDR3: CASSLGQLNYGYTF. The CDR3 DNA follows: TGCGCCAGCAGCCTAGGACAGTTGAACTATGGCTACACCTTC.

This sequence joins TRBV2 and TRBJ2-4; D unclear. The CDR3 has 15 amino acids. Germline V CDR1 and CDR2: SNHLY, FYNNEI. V was shortened by 3 bases and J by 0 bases, with 9 bases between the two germline ends. DNA of the CDR3: TGTGCCAGCAGTGATGGCGCGCTAGCCAAAAACATTCAGTACTTC. This sequence encodes CASSDGALAKNIQYF.

V gene TRBV15 combines with J gene TRBJ2-1, with TRBD1 matching over 8 bases. CDR3 length: 15 amino acids. From germline, CDR1 is LNHNV and CDR2 YYDKDF (reference sequence). Losses at the gene ends were 3 bases for V and 6 bases for J; bases not matched to a gene: 7. The CDR3 DNA sequence: TGTGCCACCAGCAGGCGGACAGGGTCGGTCAATGAGCAGTTCTTC. The encoded protein is CATSRRTGSVNEQFF.

The CDR3 loop reads CASSHGTVGRGTDTQYF. The CDR3 DNA sequence: TGTGCCAGCAGCCACGGCACCGTGGGGAGGGGCACAGATACGCAGTATTTT. This chain joins TRBV11-2 and TRBJ2-3; TRBD2 aligns across 7 bases. The CDR3 loop spans 17 amino acids. V trimming: 5 bases; J trimming: 1 base; junction bases outside the gene matches: 12. Germline assignment: CDR1 SGHAT and CDR2 FQNNGV.

The chain recombines TRBV2 with TRBJ2-3; 8 nucleotides match TRBD1. After removal of 10 bases from V and 3 bases from J, the junction contained 18 bases not matched to a gene. The CDR3 length is 17 residues. Germline V gene data show CDR1 as SNHLY and CDR2 as FYNNEI. The CDR3 sequence: CATQSTGQGGLTDTQYF. In DNA form, the CDR3 reads TGTGCCACCCAGAGTACCGGACAGGGCGGTTTGACAGATACGCAGTATTTT.

This chain joins TRBV5-6 and TRBJ2-1; 12 bases line up with TRBD2. The germline gives CDR1 SGHDT, CDR2 YYEEEE. The CDR3 runs to 14 residues. Losses at the gene ends were 3 bases for V and 5 bases for J; bases not matched to a gene: 0. The CDR3 DNA is TGTGCCAGCAGCTGGACTAGCGGGGACAATGAGCAGTTCTTC. Translated, it gives CASSWTSGDNEQFF.

V gene TRBV25-1 combines with J gene TRBJ2-3; D gene uncertain. CDR3 length: 13 amino acids. V dropped 6 bases and J dropped 2 bases, with 9 bases sitting between them. The germline CDR1 and CDR2 sequences are MGHDK and SYGVNS. Written as DNA, the CDR3 is TGTGCCAGCAGCCTAAATCCCACAGATACGCAGTATTTT. It is translated as CASSLNPTDTQYF.

By share of the sample, this clone is medium-sized. V is TRBV5-1 and J is TRBJ1-6; unclear D gene. CDR3 size: 14 residues. Germline V lookup: CDR1 SGHRS, CDR2 YFSETQ. V was pared by 4 bases and J by 6 bases, with 11 bases between. The CDR3 DNA sequence: TGCGCCAGCAGCCAGAGGACGGCTAATTCACCCCTCCACTTT. This encodes CASSQRTANSPLHF.

The rearrangement links TRBV27 to TRBJ1-1; D might be TRBD1 (6 bases). The CDR3 totals 14 residues. Trimming removed 9 bases from V and 5 bases from J, with 19 bases in between. Looked up from germline, CDR1 is MNHEY and CDR2 is SMNVEV (reference sequence). CDR3 protein: CASRIQGWGTEAFF. DNA of the CDR3: TGTGCCAGTCGAATACAGGGTTGGGGAACTGAAGCTTTCTTT.

The rearrangement uses TRBV30 and TRBJ2-5; 7 positions agree with TRBD1. The CDR3 covers 13 residues. Per the germline V gene, CDR1 is GTSNPN and CDR2 is SVGIG (reference sequence). Trimming cost V 4 bases and J 1 base; bases outside gene matches: 3. The CDR3 coding sequence is TGTGCCTGGACAGGGGGTCTCCAAGAGACCCAGTACTTC. Protein sequence: CAWTGGLQETQYF.

In DNA, the CDR3 is TGTGCCAGCAGCCAAGATCGTCCCGGGGGCTCAACTGGAAACACCATATATTTT. Translated: CASSQDRPGGSTGNTIYF. J is TRBJ1-3 and V is TRBV4-2; D perhaps matches TRBD1 (6 bases). Germline CDR1 and CDR2: LGHNA and YNFKEQ. CDR3 size: 18 residues. V was shortened by 0 bases and J by 2 bases, with 17 bases between the two germline ends.

This clone showed up just a few times. The V call is TRBV7-6, the J call TRBJ1-2; TRBD1 aligns across 8 bases. The CDR3 totals 13 residues. With V trimmed by 5 bases and J by 4 bases, 3 bases remained unmatched. The V gene's germline CDR1 is SGHVS and CDR2 FNYEAQ. CDR3 in amino acids: CASSTGQVYGYTF. The DNA for the CDR3 is TGTGCCAGCAGCACGGGACAGGTCTATGGCTACACCTTC.

This clone is labeled as medium-sized. CDR3 sequence reads: CASSLRWEASRETQYF. Here the CDR3 DNA reads TGTGCCAGCAGCCTACGATGGGAGGCTAGCAGGGAGACCCAGTACTTC. V usage is TRBV11-2 and J usage is TRBJ2-5, with TRBD2 as a possible D gene (6 bases). Germline V gene lookup returns CDR1 SGHAT and CDR2 FQNNGV. The V end was cut by 5 bases, the J end by 5 bases, with 21 bases between. The CDR3 runs to 16 residues.

The CDR3 DNA reads as TGTGCCAGCAGCCAAGGTAGCGGGAGAGGAATCGAGCAGTACTTC. It translates to CASSQGSGRGIEQYF. This chain links TRBV14 with TRBJ2-7; the match to TRBD2 covers 9 bases. The J segment lost 6 bases and the V segment lost 1 base, leaving 7 bases of the junction unmatched. Germline lookup yields CDR1 SGHDN and CDR2 FVKESK. This CDR3 is 15 amino acids long.

J is TRBJ1-2 and V is TRBV29-1; D not resolved. V lost 1 base and J lost 8, with 14 bases in between. The CDR3 spans 13 residues. The germline CDR1 and CDR2 sequences are SQVTM and ANQGSEA. CDR3 in amino acids: CSVEGILVGGYTF. DNA of the CDR3: TGCAGCGTTGAAGGAATTTTAGTGGGAGGCTACACCTTC. Looking up the rest from reference TRBV29-1 and TRBJ1-2 gives the full variable domain: SAVISQKPSRDICQRGTSLTIQCQVDSQVTMMFWYRQQPGQSLTLIATANQGSEATYESGFVIDKFPISRPNLTFSTLTVSNMSPEDSSIYLCSVEGILVGGYTFGSGTRLTVV.

The chain links TRBV19 to TRBJ1-2, with a weak D call TRBD1 (6 bases). The germline CDR1 and CDR2 sequences are LNHDA and SQIVND (reference sequence). The CDR3 length is 15 residues. V was clipped by 7 bases and J by 8 bases, with 23 bases between them. Here the CDR3 reads CASTIAVGGREGYTF. DNA of the CDR3: TGTGCCAGTACCATCGCGGTGGGGGGCCGTGAGGGCTACACCTTC. Full variable domain (rest looked up from reference TRBV19 and TRBJ1-2): DGGITQSPKYLFRKEGQNVTLSCEQNLNHDAMYWYRQDPGQGLRLIYYSQIVNDFQKGDIAEGYSVSREKKESFPLTVTSAQKNPTAFYLCASTIAVGGREGYTFGSGTRLTVV.

The CDR3 protein is CASSYWRDDQPQHF. CDR3 in DNA: TGTGCCAGCAGCTATTGGCGGGACGATCAGCCCCAGCATTTT. The rearrangement joins TRBV5-6 to TRBJ1-5, with D perhaps matching TRBD1 (5 bases). The CDR3 runs 14 residues. Germline CDR1 SGHDT, CDR2 YYEEEE. V was shortened by 3 bases and J by 5 bases, with 12 bases between the two germline ends.

The rearrangement uses TRBV5-1 and TRBJ2-2; 15 bases line up with TRBD2. CDR3 size: 14 residues. Germline-derived CDR1 and CDR2 are SGHRS and YFSETQ. V shed 9 bases and J 6 bases; nucleotides not matched to a gene: 3. CDR3 residues: CATRTSGGAGELFF. Written as DNA, the CDR3 is TGCGCCACCCGGACTAGCGGGGGGGCCGGGGAGCTGTTTTTT.

The genes are TRBV5-1 and TRBJ1-1; no firm D call. Germline V CDR1 and CDR2: SGHRS, YFSETQ. V lost 0 bases to trimming and J lost 2 bases, with 8 bases between them. CDR3 length equals 14 residues. CDR3 protein: CASSLGGLNTEAFF. The CDR3 bases are TGCGCCAGCAGCTTGGGAGGGCTTAACACTGAAGCTTTCTTT. Based on the CDR3 plus reference TRBV5-1 and TRBJ1-1, the full variable domain is KAGVTQTPRYLIKTRGQQVTLSCSPISGHRSVSWYQQTPGQGLQFLFEYFSETQRNKGNFPGRFSGRQFSNSRSEMNVSTLELGDSALYLCASSLGGLNTEAFFGQGTRLTVV.

The table lists this clone with a few counts. The chain joins TRBV9 to TRBJ2-3; TRBD2 matches at 13 bases. CDR1 SGDLS and CDR2 YYNGEE come from the germline V gene. This CDR3 contains 17 residues. After removal of 4 bases from V and 5 bases from J, the junction contained 10 bases not matched to a gene. CDR3 loop: CASSSRTSGGRVDTQYF. The CDR3 nucleotides read TGTGCCAGCAGCTCACGGACTAGCGGGGGCCGGGTAGATACGCAGTATTTT.

CDR3 residues: CASSPQTTANEQFF. For the CDR3, the DNA is TGCGCCAGCAGCCCGCAGACTACGGCCAATGAGCAGTTCTTC. This sequence joins TRBV5-1 and TRBJ2-1; weak D call: TRBD2 (5 bases). The CDR3 consists of 14 residues. Germline values: CDR1 SGHRS, CDR2 YFSETQ. V dropped 4 bases and J dropped 6 bases, with 14 bases sitting between them.

J is TRBJ2-7 and V is TRBV5-1; 13 bases are a match to TRBD2. The CDR3 spans 16 residues. From germline, CDR1 is SGHRS and CDR2 YFSETQ. Trimming removed 5 bases from V and 3 bases from J; junction bases left unmatched: 8. The CDR3 sequence is CASSYRLAGGHYEQYF. In DNA, the CDR3 is TGCGCCAGCAGTTATCGACTAGCGGGGGGCCACTACGAGCAGTACTTC.

The chain uses TRBV27 and TRBJ2-1, with D perhaps being TRBD1 or TRBD2 (5 bases each). This CDR3 spans 16 amino acids. V was pared by 5 bases and J by 4 bases, with 18 bases between. The V gene's germline CDR1 is MNHEY and CDR2 SMNVEV (reference sequence). The CDR3 loop reads CASSKSGAGAYNEQFF. The CDR3, as DNA: TGTGCCAGCAGTAAATCTGGGGCGGGCGCGTACAATGAGCAGTTCTTC.

J is TRBJ2-2 and V is TRBV7-2; D is possibly TRBD1 (5 bases). The V end was cut by 0 bases, the J end by 6 bases, with 14 bases between. CDR1 and CDR2 from the germline V gene are SGHTA and FQGNSA. The CDR3 extends over 16 amino acids. CDR3 sequence: CASSLASARVAGELFF. CDR3 in DNA: TGTGCCAGCAGCTTAGCGTCCGCCAGGGTGGCCGGGGAGCTGTTTTTT.

This clone was seen more than once but under ten times. The chain couples TRBV5-1 to TRBJ2-1; 13 bases fit TRBD2. Germline V gene data show CDR1 as SGHRS and CDR2 as YFSETQ. This CDR3 spans 13 amino acids. V shed 5 bases, J shed 10 bases, and the junction held 3 bases outside the gene matches. This chain's CDR3 is CASRLAGGREQFF. The CDR3 region has the DNA TGCGCCAGCAGACTAGCGGGGGGGCGCGAGCAGTTCTTC.

This clone was seen more than once but under ten times. This rearrangement joins TRBV9 to TRBJ1-2; D is unclear. Between the trimmed V and J ends, which lost 0 bases and 0 bases, there was a span of 21 bases. The CDR3 has 19 residues. CDR1 is SGDLS, CDR2 YYNGEE, per germline. For the CDR3, the DNA is TGTGCCAGCAGCGTAGACACTAGACCCGGTCTGATTTCTAACTATGGCTACACCTTC. Protein: CASSVDTRPGLISNYGYTF.

This clone came up once. This chain links TRBV25-1 with TRBJ2-1, with 9 bases that match TRBD1. This CDR3 region has 16 residues. Germline trimming cut 1 base from V and 5 bases from J; bases unmatched to any gene: 6. Germline V gene sequence: CDR1 MGHDK, CDR2 SYGVNS. CDR3 protein: CASSESLGQGDNEQFF. In DNA, the CDR3 is TGTGCCAGCAGTGAATCGTTGGGACAGGGAGACAATGAGCAGTTCTTC.